This T cell receptor beta chain emerged from a study of blood T cell repertoires in COVID-19. In its sample, this clone was seen a few times. Sequencing used immunoSEQ multiplex PCR; TCRdb keeps in-frame clones, though not all of them. This table has over 140,000 clones, 60% to 80% appearing once. The sequenced material came from peripheral blood. The sequence derives from a woman aged 45-65 years with active or convalescent COVID-19.

The CDR3 protein is CASSFLRETGSYGYTF. The CDR3, as DNA: TGTGCCAGCAGCTTTTTACGAGAAACAGGCAGCTATGGCTACACCTTC. The chain joins TRBV11-2 to TRBJ1-2, with D possibly matching TRBD1 (5 bases). Germline V lookup: CDR1 SGHAT, CDR2 FQNNGV. The V end lost 3 bases, the J end lost 4 bases, and 18 bases lay between the germline ends. The CDR3 consists of 16 residues.